The subject of this entry is one T cell receptor (beta chain). The data were taken from a study of blood T cell repertoires in COVID-19. In the study overall: T cells, B-cell-depleted T cells, or PBMCs provided the cDNA or gDNA that served as material.

Study processing details: Estimates of nucleated cell counts were drawn from the amplification of reference gene primers. Clones were read by immunoSEQ multiplex PCR, and TCRdb kept only the in-frame ones, dropping some. V and J calls and clone size follow that table, whereas D and trimming were derived from the DNA. The table shows approximately 180,000 clones, with approximately 80% occurring only once. The sequence derives from a woman aged 40 to 50 with COVID-19, enrolled during active disease. Source material: peripheral blood.

This chain's CDR3 is CASRLYTTTNEKLFF. The CDR3 DNA reads TGCGCCAGCAGATTATATACTACAACTAATGAAAAACTGTTTTTT. The chain combines TRBV5-1 with TRBJ1-4; D ambiguous. This CDR3 comprises 15 residues. Per the germline V gene, CDR1 is SGHRS and CDR2 is YFSETQ. V was trimmed by 5 bases and J by 0 bases, leaving 11 bases between them.